This T cell receptor (beta chain) is from a study of OX40 agonist ivuxolimab in advanced cancers. Generated by immunoSEQ multiplex PCR, the TCRdb table keeps only in-frame clones and is missing some. The table records 60,000 or so clones, around 92% of them present only once. The CDR3 has 15 residues. Deletions cut 0 bases from V and 0 bases from J, with 10 bases between. Germline values: CDR1 SGDLS, CDR2 YYNGEE. V and J are TRBV9 and TRBJ2-7, with D perhaps matching TRBD2 (5 bases). The sequencing here drew on CD4+ or CD8+ T cells sorted from blood, taken in a trial of the OX40 agonist ivuxolimab. This TCR was recovered from an adult with an advanced solid tumor such as melanoma, head and neck, liver or kidney cancer. Written as DNA, the CDR3 is TGTGCCAGCAGCGTAGATGGGCTAGCCTCCTACGAGCAGTACTTC. Amino acids: CASSVDGLASYEQYF.